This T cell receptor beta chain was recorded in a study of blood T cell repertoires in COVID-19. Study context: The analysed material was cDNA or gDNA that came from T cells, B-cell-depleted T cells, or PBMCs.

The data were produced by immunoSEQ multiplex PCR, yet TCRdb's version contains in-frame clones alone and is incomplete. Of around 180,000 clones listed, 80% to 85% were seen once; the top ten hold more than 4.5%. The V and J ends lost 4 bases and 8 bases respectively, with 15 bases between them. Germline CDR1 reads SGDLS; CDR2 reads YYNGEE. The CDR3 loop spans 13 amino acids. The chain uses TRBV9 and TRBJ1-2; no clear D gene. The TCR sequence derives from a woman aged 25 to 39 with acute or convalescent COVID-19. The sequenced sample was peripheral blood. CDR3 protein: CASSPGPSAGYTF. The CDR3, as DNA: TGTGCCAGCAGCCCAGGTCCCTCGGCGGGCTACACCTTC.